Following are 19 T cell receptor beta chains from one sample sequenced in a study of T cell repertoires in cytomegalovirus infection. MiXCR, run by TCRdb on the reads, gives a single entry per CDR3 protein. This sample yields a few hundred thousand distinct CDR3 sequences, of which 8% to 10% are seen a single time; around 4.5% belongs to the top ten. The sample comprised PBMCs. The receptors here all came from a human donor in good health (CMV status not recorded). Some clones in this sample may be carry-over from other donors' samples.

The rearrangement links TRBV27 to TRBJ2-2; the D gene is possibly TRBD1 (6 bases). The CDR3 has 15 amino acids. The V gene's germline CDR1 is MNHEY and CDR2 SMNVEV (reference sequence). V was shortened by 5 bases and J by 4 bases, with 14 bases between the two germline ends. CDR3 protein: CASSPTGFSTGELFF. The CDR3 nucleotides read TGTGCCAGCAGTCCAACAGGGTTCAGCACCGGGGAGCTGTTTTTT.

The sample holds many counts of this clonotype. This chain links TRBV7-9 with TRBJ1-2; D might be TRBD1 (5 bases). The CDR3 is 16 residues long. Germline lookup yields CDR1 SEHNR and CDR2 FQNEAQ (reference sequence). V shed 0 bases and J shed 4 bases, with 15 bases lying between them. The CDR3: CASSLAGQTAFYGYTF. DNA of the CDR3: TGTGCCAGCAGCTTAGCCGGACAAACCGCGTTCTATGGCTACACCTTC. The full variable domain, with the rest looked up from reference TRBV7-9 and TRBJ1-2, is DTGVSQNPRHKITKRGQNVTFRCDPISEHNRLYWYRQTLGQGPEFLTYFQNEAQLEKSRLLSDRFSAERPKGSFSTLEIQRTEQGDSAMYLCASSLAGQTAFYGYTFGSGTRLTVV.

This clonotype was counted ten times or more. The V call is TRBV7-9, the J call TRBJ1-1; TRBD1 agrees at 8 bases. Unmatched junction bases numbered 7, after V lost 6 bases and J lost 4 bases. Germline V gene sequence: CDR1 SEHNR, CDR2 FQNEAQ (reference sequence). The CDR3 has 14 residues. The CDR3 protein is CASSRQGRGTEAFF. CDR3 bases: TGTGCCAGCAGTCGACAGGGGCGAGGCACTGAAGCTTTCTTT.

In its sample, this clonotype was seen a few times. This sequence joins TRBV20-1 and TRBJ2-3, with 8 bases matching TRBD1. V lost 6 bases and J lost 6; bases outside the gene matches: 5. This CDR3 contains 12 residues. The germline gives CDR1 DFQATT, CDR2 SNEGSKA (reference sequence). This chain's CDR3 is CSAPNRGDTQYF. The CDR3 coding sequence is TGCAGTGCCCCTAACAGGGGGGATACGCAGTATTTT.

The rearrangement links TRBV6-6 to TRBJ1-1; TRBD1 agrees at 8 bases. Trimming took 6 bases from V and 11 from J; bases not matched to a gene: 5. The length of the CDR3 is 11 residues. Looked up from germline, CDR1 is MNHNY and CDR2 is SVGAGI (reference sequence). This CDR3 reads CASRGQGQAFF. CDR3 bases: TGTGCCAGCAGAGGACAGGGACAGGCTTTCTTT.

This clonotype was found many times. V gene TRBV4-2 combines with J gene TRBJ2-3, with 8 positions matching TRBD2. CDR3 size: 17 residues. V gave up 1 base and J gave up 6 bases; unmatched junction bases: 12. Germline V gives CDR1 LGHNA, CDR2 YNFKEQ. CDR3 protein: CASSQARDGGARDTQYF. Written as DNA, the CDR3 is TGTGCCAGCAGCCAAGCGAGGGACGGGGGGGCGCGGGATACGCAGTATTTT.

There are a few counts of this clonotype. This chain links TRBV15 with TRBJ1-5; 10 nucleotides agree with TRBD1. This CDR3 has 16 amino acids. J gave up 6 bases and V 0 bases, and 5 bases lay outside the gene matches. CDR1 is LNHNV, CDR2 YYDKDF, per germline (reference sequence). This CDR3 reads CATSRDTTGGGQPQHF. Written as DNA, the CDR3 is TGTGCCACCAGCAGAGATACGACAGGGGGCGGTCAGCCCCAGCATTTT.

This clonotype was seen ten or more times. This chain uses TRBV27 with TRBJ2-3; TRBD2 agrees at 11 bases. V gave up 2 bases and J gave up 2 bases; unmatched junction bases: 15. The CDR3 extends over 20 amino acids. The V gene's germline CDR1 is MNHEY and CDR2 SMNVEV (reference sequence). The CDR3 region has the DNA TGTGCCAGCAGTTTAAAGGGTCTAGCGGGGGGCTTAGGGATCACAGATACGCAGTATTTT. Amino acids: CASSLKGLAGGLGITDTQYF.

This clonotype has a handful of counts. The genes are TRBV11-2 and TRBJ1-4, with 8 bases lining up with TRBD1. The V gene end was trimmed by 5 bases and the J gene end by 8 bases; junction bases not matched to a gene: 13. There are 16 residues in the CDR3. Germline CDR1 and CDR2: SGHAT and FQNNGV. CDR3 loop: CASSRRQGKAKEKLFF. Here the CDR3 DNA reads TGTGCCAGCAGCCGGCGACAGGGGAAAGCGAAGGAAAAACTGTTTTTT.

There are a few counts of this clonotype. The CDR3 DNA reads as TGTGCCAGCAGCCCGGCGGGACAGGGGGCCGGGGAGCTGTTTTTT. Protein product: CASSPAGQGAGELFF. The chain combines TRBV7-8 with TRBJ2-2, with 11 bases matching TRBD1. Per germline, CDR1 SGHVS and CDR2 FQNEAQ. V lost 5 bases and J lost 6; bases outside the gene matches: 5. This CDR3 comprises 15 residues.

The J gene is TRBJ1-2, the V gene TRBV7-2, with D possibly matching TRBD1 (5 bases). V was trimmed by 8 bases and J by 2 bases, leaving 18 bases between them. Germline V gene data show CDR1 as SGHTA and CDR2 as FQGNSA. The CDR3 is 15 residues long. The CDR3 here is CASGYGQGNNYGYTF. Written as DNA, the CDR3 is TGTGCCAGCGGATACGGGCAGGGTAACAACTATGGCTACACCTTC. Full variable domain (rest looked up from reference TRBV7-2 and TRBJ1-2): GAGVSQSPSNKVTEKGKDVELRCDPISGHTALYWYRQSLGQGLEFLIYFQGNSAPDKSGLPSDRFSAERTGGSVSTLTIQRTQQEDSAVYLCASGYGQGNNYGYTFGSGTRLTVV.

The J gene is TRBJ2-1, the V gene TRBV24-1; TRBD1 might be the D (6 bases). Trimming removed 4 bases from V and 7 bases from J, with 19 bases in between. This CDR3 has 16 amino acids. Germline V CDR1 and CDR2: KGHDR, SFDVKD. This CDR3 reads CATSDPKGGSLNEQFF. The CDR3 nucleotides are TGTGCCACCAGTGACCCGAAAGGGGGTAGTTTGAATGAGCAGTTCTTC.

This clonotype was counted ten times or more. The chain carries TRBV7-3 and TRBJ2-7, with 9 bases lining up with TRBD1. Germline CDR1 reads SGHTA; CDR2 reads FQGTGA. This CDR3 is 14 amino acids long. The ends lost 3 bases at V and 5 bases at J; junction bases unmatched: 5. The DNA of the CDR3 is TGTGCCAGCAGCTTCGGGGACAGGGTAAACGAGCAGTACTTC. Encoded protein: CASSFGDRVNEQYF.

The table lists this clonotype with a few counts. The chain couples TRBV19 to TRBJ2-1, with D tentatively TRBD1 or TRBD2 (5 bases each). The CDR3 contains 16 residues. In germline, CDR1 is LNHDA, CDR2 SQIVND (reference sequence). Between the trimmed V and J ends, which lost 7 bases and 3 bases, there was a span of 19 bases. The CDR3 DNA is TGTGCCAGTACCCACGGGACCTCCTTACTCTACAATGAGCAGTTCTTC. This encodes CASTHGTSLLYNEQFF.

The DNA for the CDR3 is TGTGCCAGCAGGACAGGGGTGGCCAATCAGCCCCAGCATTTT. Residues: CASRTGVANQPQHF. The rearrangement joins TRBV28 to TRBJ1-5; TRBD1 agrees at 8 bases. In germline, CDR1 is MDHEN, CDR2 SYDVKM. The CDR3 has 14 amino acids. After removal of 6 bases from V and 3 bases from J, the junction contained 4 bases not matched to a gene.

The gene calls are TRBV25-1 and TRBJ1-1; D might be TRBD1 (6 bases). The CDR3 has 16 residues. Looked up from germline, CDR1 is MGHDK and CDR2 is SYGVNS. V gave up 2 bases and J gave up 0 bases, with 13 bases separating them. The DNA of the CDR3 is TGTGCCAGCAGTGAACGGGGGGGCGGAATGAACACTGAAGCTTTCTTT. Encoded protein: CASSERGGGMNTEAFF.

The table lists this clonotype with a few counts. V gene TRBV12-3 or TRBV12-4 combines with J gene TRBJ1-1; D possibly corresponds to TRBD1 (6 bases). The ends were cut back, 5 bases at V and 3 bases at J, with 22 bases in the middle. The CDR3 sequence is 17 residues long. DNA for the CDR3: TGTGCCAGCAGTCCCCCCGGGGGCGCCGGCTTCTACACTGAAGCTTTCTTT. The encoded protein is CASSPPGGAGFYTEAFF.

This clonotype was counted only a few times. The rearrangement uses TRBV28 and TRBJ2-1; D is possibly TRBD1 (6 bases). The length of the CDR3 is 18 residues. Germline CDR1 is MDHEN and CDR2 is SYDVKM. Trimming removed 5 bases from V and 0 bases from J, with 20 bases in between. In nucleotides, the CDR3 is TGTGCCAGCAGTCGGATCAGGGGTTTAAGTTCCTCCTACAATGAGCAGTTCTTC. Amino acids: CASSRIRGLSSSYNEQFF.

V gene TRBV9 combines with J gene TRBJ2-2, with D tentatively TRBD2 (6 bases). V lost 4 bases and J 4 bases, leaving 11 bases between the germline ends. The germline V gene encodes CDR1 SGDLS and CDR2 YYNGEE. The CDR3 has 14 amino acids. This CDR3 reads CASSPEGVTGELFF. The CDR3 DNA sequence: TGTGCCAGCAGCCCGGAGGGAGTCACCGGGGAGCTGTTTTTT.